The 8 T cell receptor beta chains given below trace back to one sample, sequenced in a study of T cells in Graves' hyperthyroidism and ophthalmopathy (dated by TCRdb to about 2019). Libraries were built with multiplex PCR. The data were produced on an Illumina HiSeq 2000. The TCR beta CDR3 regions were amplified from RNA transcripts. For the first round of RT-PCR on the TCR CDR3, the HTBI primer set was used together with the Qiagen OneStep RT-PCR kit. The public reads were run again by TCRdb, first through fastp at Q25 and then through MiXCR, and only productive beta chains were kept. Rows are combined by CDR3 protein, so each entry shows the most common genes and DNA. Across this sample there are a few hundred thousand distinct CDR3 sequences, with just over 45% seen only once. Over 15% of the sample goes to the ten largest clones. The sample comprised peripheral blood or thyroid tissue (not recorded which). Receptors were obtained from an adult woman with Graves' disease, either hyperthyroidism or ophthalmopathy (not recorded which).

This clonotype was counted many times. The chain joins TRBV12-3 or TRBV12-4 to TRBJ2-7; the D call may be TRBD1 or TRBD2 (6 bases each). V was pared by 7 bases and J by 7 bases, with 23 bases between. This CDR3 contains 15 residues. In nucleotides, the CDR3 is TGTGCCAGCACCATAATGGGGGGCCTTCTTGGGGAGCAGTACTTC. Encoded protein: CASTIMGGLLGEQYF.

The chain is built from TRBV20-1 and TRBJ1-1, with 7 bases fitting TRBD1. CDR1 is DFQATT, CDR2 SNEGSKA, per germline (reference sequence). Trimming took 7 bases from V and 3 from J; bases not matched to a gene: 5. The CDR3 consists of 12 residues. DNA for the CDR3: TGCAGTGGCTCTACAGGGGACACTGAAGCTTTCTTT. This sequence encodes CSGSTGDTEAFF.

The V call is TRBV15, the J call TRBJ1-1; D gene unclear. The V gene lost 3 bases and the J gene lost 8 bases, with 16 bases spanning the gap. The CDR3 is 14 residues long. Germline values: CDR1 LNHNV, CDR2 YYDKDF (reference sequence). CDR3 nucleotide sequence: TGTGCCACCAGCAGCTTGGCCAAGCCTACCGAAGCTTTCTTT. Translating gives CATSSLAKPTEAFF.

V usage is TRBV12-3 or TRBV12-4 and J usage is TRBJ2-5, with D perhaps being TRBD1 or TRBD2 (5 bases each). The CDR3 covers 15 residues. V gave up 6 bases and J gave up 2 bases, with 16 bases separating them. CDR3 coding DNA: TGTGCCAGCAGGGGACCGGAGTTAAGTCAAGAGACCCAGTACTTC. Translated: CASRGPELSQETQYF.

Of note for this clonotype: This sequence may be a read error, since a much larger clone differs from it by one base. The genes are TRBV5-4 and TRBJ1-3; unclear D gene. Looked up from germline, CDR1 is SGHNT and CDR2 is YYREEE (reference sequence). The CDR3 loop spans 15 amino acids. CDR3 residues: CASSFSQIPGNTVYF. The CDR3 DNA is TGTGCCAGCAGCTTTTCACAAATACCTGGAAACACCGTATATTTT.

The gene calls are TRBV15 and TRBJ1-2; 11 bases map to TRBD1. Germline V gene data show CDR1 as LNHNV and CDR2 as YYDKDF (reference sequence). Germline trimming cut 1 base from V and 8 bases from J; bases unmatched to any gene: 9. The CDR3 is made up of 16 amino acids. The CDR3 sequence: CATSRGGTGGNRGYTF. DNA of the CDR3: TGTGCCACCAGCAGAGGAGGGACAGGGGGGAATAGGGGCTACACCTTC. Based on the CDR3 plus reference TRBV15 and TRBJ1-2, the full variable domain is DAMVIQNPRYQVTQFGKPVTLSCSQTLNHNVMYWYQQKSSQAPKLLFHYYDKDFNNEADTPDNFQSRRPNTSFCFLDIRSPGLGDTAMYLCATSRGGTGGNRGYTFGSGTRLTVV.

Ten or more counts support this clonotype. V gene TRBV5-1 combines with J gene TRBJ1-1, with D hard to call. With 0 bases removed from V and 10 bases from J, the gap between germline ends came to 13 bases. Germline CDR1 reads SGHRS; CDR2 reads YFSETQ. CDR3 length: 13 amino acids. The DNA of the CDR3 is TGCGCCAGCAGCTTGGAATCAAGCCTAGCAGCTTTCTTT. Translation: CASSLESSLAAFF.

This clonotype occurred a few times. CDR3 sequence: CSIPTTGIYGYTF. The CDR3 region has the DNA TGCAGCATACCTACCACAGGGATCTATGGCTACACCTTC. The rearrangement uses TRBV29-1 and TRBJ1-2; D might be TRBD1 (6 bases). The CDR3 extends over 13 amino acids. Trimming pared 8 bases from V and 4 bases from J, leaving 17 bases between. From germline, CDR1 is SQVTM and CDR2 ANQGSEA.